The 21 T cell receptor beta chains presented below share a single source sample, sequenced in a study of blood T cell repertoires in COVID-19. Only in-frame clones appear in the TCRdb table, and some are missing; sequencing was by immunoSEQ multiplex PCR. The profile shows over 100,000 clones, around 85% of them singletons. The sample was peripheral blood. Every receptor here comes from a woman older than 75 with active or convalescent COVID-19.

This clone was detected once. The V call is TRBV6-5, the J call TRBJ2-1, with TRBD1 identical over 9 bases. With 4 bases clipped from V and 4 bases from J, the junction kept 5 bases outside the gene matches. There are 15 residues in the CDR3. The germline V gene encodes CDR1 MNHEY and CDR2 SVGAGI. CDR3 loop: CASSSGQGLYNEQFF. CDR3 nucleotides: TGTGCCAGCAGTTCAGGACAGGGGCTTTACAATGAGCAGTTCTTC.

The chain carries TRBV28 and TRBJ1-3; the D gene is possibly TRBD1 (5 bases). CDR3 length: 14 amino acids. In germline, CDR1 is MDHEN, CDR2 SYDVKM. The V end lost 6 bases, the J end lost 0 bases, and 9 bases lay between the germline ends. The CDR3 nucleotides are TGTGCCAGCAGACAGGCACACTCTGGAAACACCATATATTTT. Encoded protein: CASRQAHSGNTIYF.

The rearrangement joins TRBV19 to TRBJ1-1; D is possibly TRBD1 (5 bases). From germline, CDR1 is LNHDA and CDR2 SQIVND (reference sequence). CDR3 length: 14 residues. V lost 5 bases and J lost 4, with 14 bases in between. CDR3 nucleotides: TGTGCCAGTAGTGCCGGGGGGAGGGGCACTGAAGCTTTCTTT. Translation: CASSAGGRGTEAFF. The full variable domain, with the rest looked up from reference TRBV19 and TRBJ1-1, is DGGITQSPKYLFRKEGQNVTLSCEQNLNHDAMYWYRQDPGQGLRLIYYSQIVNDFQKGDIAEGYSVSREKKESFPLTVTSAQKNPTAFYLCASSAGGRGTEAFFGQGTRLTVV.

The J gene is TRBJ2-3, the V gene TRBV6-5, with 9 bases lining up with TRBD2. The V gene end was trimmed by 5 bases and the J gene end by 6 bases; junction bases not matched to a gene: 9. CDR3 length: 15 residues. CDR1 is MNHEY, CDR2 SVGAGI, per germline. The CDR3 loop is CASSKTSGRLDTQYF. CDR3 sequence (DNA): TGTGCCAGCAGTAAGACTAGCGGCCGCCTGGATACGCAGTATTTT.

In its sample, this clone was seen a few times. The chain couples TRBV15 to TRBJ1-5; tentatively, D is TRBD1 (5 bases). V was clipped by 0 bases and J by 12 bases, with 12 bases between them. Germline values: CDR1 LNHNV, CDR2 YYDKDF (reference sequence). This CDR3 spans 13 amino acids. The CDR3 loop reads CATSREPADIQHF. Here the CDR3 DNA reads TGTGCCACCAGCAGAGAACCCGCGGACATCCAGCATTTT.

The CDR3 sequence is CASSPRTGRDQETQYF. The CDR3 nucleotides read TGTGCCAGCAGTCCAAGGACAGGGAGGGACCAAGAGACCCAGTACTTC. The chain has TRBV27 and TRBJ2-5, with D possibly matching TRBD1 (8 bases). The V gene's germline CDR1 is MNHEY and CDR2 SMNVEV (reference sequence). V lost 5 bases and J 0 bases, leaving 16 bases between the germline ends. The CDR3 extends over 16 amino acids.

The chain employs TRBV11-2 and TRBJ2-5; unclear D gene. The CDR3 has 13 amino acids. V was cut by 1 base and J by 5 bases, with 8 bases left in between. Germline values: CDR1 SGHAT, CDR2 FQNNGV. The CDR3 reads CASSLVPQETQYF. The CDR3 nucleotides are TGTGCCAGCAGCTTAGTTCCCCAGGAGACCCAGTACTTC.

The chain carries TRBV12-3 or TRBV12-4 and TRBJ1-4; unclear D gene. Trimming stripped 5 bases from V and 15 bases from J, with 13 bases between. The CDR3 has 11 amino acids. CDR3 sequence (DNA): TGTGCCAGCAGTCCCGGCGAGAGGTTGTTTTTT. This codes for CASSPGERLFF.

The chain links TRBV5-1 to TRBJ2-7, with 10 bases identical to TRBD2. The CDR3 runs to 18 residues. V shed 0 bases, J shed 0 bases, and the junction held 9 bases outside the gene matches. CDR1 and CDR2 from the germline V gene are SGHRS and YFSETQ. The chain's CDR3 is CASSLGASGSLTSYEQYF. DNA of the CDR3: TGCGCCAGCAGCTTGGGGGCTAGCGGGAGCCTAACCTCCTACGAGCAGTACTTC.

The rearrangement uses TRBV5-4 and TRBJ1-6; no reliable D call. The CDR3 spans 13 residues. Germline lookup yields CDR1 SGHNT and CDR2 YYREEE (reference sequence). The germline V and J ends were trimmed by 4 bases and 11 bases, with 13 bases remaining between them. The CDR3 spells CASSPEVGTPLHF. The CDR3, as DNA: TGTGCCAGCAGCCCGGAGGTGGGGACACCCCTCCACTTT. The whole variable domain, remainder taken from reference TRBV5-4 and TRBJ1-6, is ETGVTQSPTHLIKTRGQQVTLRCSSQSGHNTVSWYQQALGQGPQFIFQYYREEENGRGNFPPRFSGLQFPNYSSELNVNALELDDSALYLCASSPEVGTPLHFGNGTRLTVT.

This clone came up once. The chain recombines TRBV11-3 with TRBJ1-1; D gene uncertain. Trimming took off 0 bases at V and 0 bases at J, with 8 bases between the two ends. This CDR3 contains 15 residues. Germline CDR1 SGHNT, CDR2 YENEEA. The CDR3 loop is CASSLDGGLNTEAFF. In DNA form, the CDR3 reads TGTGCCAGCAGCTTAGATGGAGGGTTGAACACTGAAGCTTTCTTT.

The chain links TRBV28 to TRBJ1-5, with D possibly TRBD1 on 5 matching bases. The CDR3 sequence is 17 residues long. Deletions cut 2 bases from V and 0 bases from J, with 14 bases between. The germline V gene encodes CDR1 MDHEN and CDR2 SYDVKM. Written as DNA, the CDR3 is TGTGCCAGCAGTTTAGGGCAGGGAACATATAGCAATCAGCCCCAGCATTTT. It encodes CASSLGQGTYSNQPQHF.

The genes are TRBV2 and TRBJ1-2, with D hard to call. The CDR3 spans 13 residues. Germline loops: CDR1 SNHLY, CDR2 FYNNEI. Trimming shortened V by 7 bases and J by 6 bases, and 15 bases separated the two germline ends. The CDR3 reads CASNDIWEDGYTF. CDR3 DNA sequence: TGTGCCAGCAATGATATATGGGAGGATGGCTACACCTTC.

The chain employs TRBV10-3 and TRBJ2-3; 9 bases line up with TRBD2. V trimming: 0 bases; J trimming: 4 bases; junction bases outside the gene matches: 8. The V gene's germline CDR1 is ENHRY and CDR2 SYGVKD. The CDR3 length is 17 residues. This CDR3 is CAISESSLAGTADTQYF. The CDR3 nucleotides are TGTGCCATCAGTGAGTCGAGCCTAGCGGGGACCGCAGATACGCAGTATTTT.

With respect to this clone: The sample contains more than one DNA sequence encoding this CDR3. DNA for the CDR3: TGTGCCAGTAGCATCGACAGGGATCAGCCCCAGCATTTT. Amino acids: CASSIDRDQPQHF. V is TRBV19 and J is TRBJ1-5; 7 bases align to TRBD1. The length of the CDR3 is 13 residues. Germline CDR1 LNHDA, CDR2 SQIVND (reference sequence). After removal of 6 bases from V and 5 bases from J, the junction contained 4 bases not matched to a gene.

The gene calls are TRBV2 and TRBJ1-5; no reliable D call. The V gene's germline CDR1 is SNHLY and CDR2 FYNNEI. The CDR3 runs 13 residues. Trimming removed 6 bases from V and 1 base from J, with 7 bases in between. CDR3 in DNA: TGTGCCAGCAGATCCGTAAGCAATCAGCCCCAGCATTTT. Translating it yields CASRSVSNQPQHF. Together with reference TRBV2 and TRBJ1-5, the CDR3 gives the full variable domain: EPEVTQTPSHQVTQMGQEVILRCVPISNHLYFYWYRQILGQKVEFLVSFYNNEISEKSEIFDDQFSVERPDGSNFTLKIRSTKLEDSAMYFCASRSVSNQPQHFGDGTRLSIL.

V gene TRBV20-1 combines with J gene TRBJ2-3; 11 positions agree with TRBD2. V lost 3 bases, J lost 3 bases, and 5 bases stayed unmatched. Germline CDR1 DFQATT, CDR2 SNEGSKA (reference sequence). The CDR3 contains 15 residues. The CDR3 here is CSASIRLAGTDTQYF. The DNA of the CDR3 is TGCAGTGCTAGTATCCGACTAGCGGGAACAGATACGCAGTATTTT.

The V gene is TRBV10-3, the J gene TRBJ2-5; D possibly corresponds to TRBD2 (6 bases). The CDR3 totals 15 residues. Germline V CDR1 and CDR2: ENHRY, SYGVKD. V was clipped by 7 bases and J by 3 bases, with 18 bases between them. CDR3 sequence (DNA): TGTGCCATCAAAAACATGGGGGGACCCGAAGAGACCCAGTACTTC. It specifies CAIKNMGGPEETQYF.

The chain has TRBV29-1 and TRBJ1-2; 9 bases agree with TRBD1. Germline-derived CDR1 and CDR2 are SQVTM and ANQGSEA. With 7 bases clipped from V and 5 bases from J, the junction kept 8 bases outside the gene matches. This CDR3 is 13 amino acids long. The CDR3 nucleotides read TGCAGCGCCGTGGGACAGGGAAGGTATGGCTACACCTTC. Amino acids: CSAVGQGRYGYTF.

This chain links TRBV5-1 with TRBJ2-2; 7 bases fit TRBD1. V lost 1 base to trimming and J lost 5 bases; unmatched junction nucleotides: 2. CDR1 and CDR2 from the germline V gene are SGHRS and YFSETQ. The CDR3 totals 14 residues. CDR3 bases: TGCGCCAGCAGCTTGAGCAGGGGGACCGGGGAGCTGTTTTTT. It encodes CASSLSRGTGELFF.

V and J are TRBV2 and TRBJ2-3, with 12 bases identical to TRBD2. The CDR3 sequence is 17 residues long. From germline, CDR1 is SNHLY and CDR2 FYNNEI. V lost 6 bases, J lost 0 bases, and 7 bases stayed unmatched. CDR3 sequence: CASSPGTSGFSTDTQYF. The CDR3 DNA reads TGTGCCAGCAGCCCTGGGACTAGCGGGTTTAGCACAGATACGCAGTATTTT.